The 17 T cell receptor beta chains below were found in one sample sequenced in a study of blood T cell repertoires in COVID-19. Using immunoSEQ multiplex PCR, the repertoire was profiled, and TCRdb retains in-frame clones only, with some absent. This table holds some 180,000 clones, 70% to 80% found once. The sequenced sample consisted of peripheral blood. The receptors stem from a woman aged 35 to 49 with COVID-19, enrolled during active disease.

The rearrangement uses TRBV5-1 and TRBJ2-7; weak D call: TRBD2 (5 bases). Germline V gives CDR1 SGHRS, CDR2 YFSETQ. V shed 3 bases and J shed 6 bases, with 19 bases lying between them. The CDR3 contains 15 residues. DNA of the CDR3: TGCGCCAGCAGCTCCGGACTCCGCAAAGAGCTCGAGCAGTACTTC. It translates to CASSSGLRKELEQYF.

The chain uses TRBV2 and TRBJ1-5; D gene uncertain. Germline V gives CDR1 SNHLY, CDR2 FYNNEI. V lost 5 bases and J lost 0, with 14 bases in between. The CDR3 is 16 residues long. CDR3 bases: TGTGCCAGCAGTCCCCCCGCGGGGATTAGCAATCAGCCCCAGCATTTT. Protein: CASSPPAGISNQPQHF.

This sequence joins TRBV7-3 and TRBJ2-2; 10 bases are a match to TRBD1. The germline V gene encodes CDR1 SGHTA and CDR2 FQGTGA. CDR3 length: 16 amino acids. V lost 1 base and J lost 6; bases outside the gene matches: 5. The CDR3 protein is CASSLRGQGLAGELFF. The CDR3 DNA reads as TGTGCCAGCAGCTTAAGGGGACAGGGGTTAGCCGGGGAGCTGTTTTTT.

The rearrangement uses TRBV18 and TRBJ2-7; 10 bases line up with TRBD1. V gave up 6 bases and J gave up 6 bases; unmatched junction bases: 11. Germline CDR1 and CDR2: KGHSH and LQKENI. The CDR3 extends over 15 amino acids. CDR3 sequence (DNA): TGTGCCAGCTCCCCTCTTGGGGACAGGGGATCCGAGCAGTACTTC. Protein: CASSPLGDRGSEQYF.

This chain links TRBV9 with TRBJ2-7; 10 nucleotides line up with TRBD2. Per the germline V gene, CDR1 is SGDLS and CDR2 is YYNGEE. The J segment lost 7 bases and the V segment lost 0 bases, leaving 7 bases of the junction unmatched. The CDR3 loop spans 15 amino acids. CDR3 in amino acids: CASSVDLAGGREQYF. CDR3 DNA sequence: TGTGCCAGCAGCGTAGACTTAGCGGGGGGCCGGGAGCAGTACTTC.

This rearrangement joins TRBV5-1 to TRBJ2-5, with 7 bases lining up with TRBD2. J lost 2 bases, V lost 2 bases, and 3 bases had no gene match. There are 14 residues in the CDR3. In germline, CDR1 is SGHRS, CDR2 YFSETQ. CDR3 bases: TGCGCCAGCAGCTTTGTGGGAGGGCAAGAGACCCAGTACTTC. It specifies CASSFVGGQETQYF. Full variable domain (outside the CDR3, taken from reference TRBV5-1 and TRBJ2-5): KAGVTQTPRYLIKTRGQQVTLSCSPISGHRSVSWYQQTPGQGLQFLFEYFSETQRNKGNFPGRFSGRQFSNSRSEMNVSTLELGDSALYLCASSFVGGQETQYFGPGTRLLVL.

The J gene is TRBJ2-7, the V gene TRBV2; TRBD2 matches 8 bases. This CDR3 is 15 amino acids long. Looked up from germline, CDR1 is SNHLY and CDR2 is FYNNEI. Unmatched junction bases numbered 7, after V lost 1 base and J lost 5 bases. DNA of the CDR3: TGTGCCAGCAGTGAAGTGGCGGGGGGAGGAAACGAGCAGTACTTC. This gives the protein CASSEVAGGGNEQYF.

The J gene is TRBJ1-2, the V gene TRBV12-3 or TRBV12-4; D might be TRBD1 (6 bases). V was clipped by 6 bases and J by 4 bases, with 12 bases between them. The CDR3 runs 13 residues. The CDR3 reads CASRLGQIYGYTF. The CDR3 bases are TGTGCCAGCAGGCTCGGACAGATCTATGGCTACACCTTC.

As for this clone: The junction shows a germline mismatch at one end, possibly a read error. The V gene is TRBV12-3 or TRBV12-4, the J gene TRBJ1-2, with D tentatively TRBD1 (5 bases). The CDR3 is made up of 13 amino acids. In nucleotides, the CDR3 is TGTACCAGCCGACGGGGGAATAACTATGGCTACACCTTC. Translation: CTSRRGNNYGYTF.

V is TRBV6-5 and J is TRBJ1-1; D remains unclear. The germline CDR1 and CDR2 sequences are MNHEY and SVGAGI. V shed 5 bases and J shed 3 bases, with 13 bases lying between them. This CDR3 has 14 residues. In DNA, the CDR3 is TGTGCCAGCAGTCTAGCCTCGCTCGACACTGAAGCTTTCTTT. This encodes CASSLASLDTEAFF.

The chain is built from TRBV3-1 (or the pseudogene TRBV3-2) and TRBJ1-4, with 10 bases that match TRBD1. This CDR3 spans 15 amino acids. V lost 3 bases, J lost 7 bases, and 5 bases stayed unmatched. Germline V CDR1 and CDR2: LGHDT, YNNKEL (reference sequence). As DNA, the CDR3 is TGTGCCAGCAGCCAGCGGACAGGGGGTGTTGAAAAACTGTTTTTT. Translating gives CASSQRTGGVEKLFF.

V and J are TRBV11-3 and TRBJ2-1, with 14 bases lining up with TRBD2. Germline assignment: CDR1 SGHNT and CDR2 YENEEA. The CDR3 consists of 18 residues. Germline trimming cut 5 bases from V and 1 base from J; bases unmatched to any gene: 7. This CDR3 is CASSPGTSGRFSYNEQFF. In DNA form, the CDR3 reads TGTGCCAGCAGCCCGGGGACTAGCGGGAGATTTTCCTACAATGAGCAGTTCTTC.

The chain links TRBV5-1 to TRBJ2-7; 7 bases are shared with TRBD2. Germline trimming cut 0 bases from V and 3 bases from J; bases unmatched to any gene: 6. The CDR3 is 15 amino acids. Germline V gives CDR1 SGHRS, CDR2 YFSETQ. The CDR3 is CASSLGGGERYEQYF. The CDR3 coding sequence is TGCGCCAGCAGCTTGGGGGGAGGGGAGCGCTACGAGCAGTACTTC.

The V and J genes are TRBV11-3 and TRBJ2-7; D call uncertain. Trimming cost V 3 bases and J 7 bases, with 13 bases left between them. Germline CDR1 reads SGHNT; CDR2 reads YENEEA. The CDR3 totals 13 residues. CDR3 region: CASSLGPTREQYF. The CDR3 DNA follows: TGTGCCAGCAGCTTGGGTCCTACCAGGGAGCAGTACTTC.

The chain has TRBV9 and TRBJ2-2; no reliable D call. Trimming pared 3 bases from V and 1 base from J, leaving 4 bases between. The CDR3 consists of 13 residues. The germline V gene has CDR1 SGDLS and CDR2 YYNGEE. CDR3 amino acids: CASSALNTGELFF. CDR3 nucleotides: TGTGCCAGCAGCGCCTTGAACACCGGGGAGCTGTTTTTT. The full variable domain, rest sourced from reference TRBV9 and TRBJ2-2, is DSGVTQTPKHLITATGQRVTLRCSPRSGDLSVYWYQQSLDQGLQFLIQYYNGEERAKGNILERFSAQQFPDLHSELNLSSLELGDSALYFCASSALNTGELFFGEGSRLTVL.

This clone was counted only a few times. This chain links TRBV6-6 with TRBJ2-5; tentatively, D is TRBD2 (6 bases). Germline assignment: CDR1 MNHNY and CDR2 SVGAGI (reference sequence). The V end was cut by 2 bases, the J end by 5 bases, with 12 bases between. The CDR3 is made up of 14 amino acids. For the CDR3, the DNA is TGTGCCAGCAGTTACCAGGAAGGGAGGGAGACCCAGTACTTC. Translation: CASSYQEGRETQYF.

The chain employs TRBV30 and TRBJ2-5; 10 bases agree with TRBD2. Per germline, CDR1 GTSNPN and CDR2 SVGIG (reference sequence). The CDR3 is 14 amino acids. Losses at the gene ends were 8 bases for V and 1 base for J; bases not matched to a gene: 7. CDR3 in amino acids: CARGTSGVQETQYF. In nucleotides, the CDR3 is TGTGCCAGGGGCACTAGCGGGGTCCAAGAGACCCAGTACTTC.